A single sample is the source of the 10 T cell receptor beta chains below, sequenced in a study of regulatory T cells in long-lasting Graves disease. Arm-PCR of CDR3 regions and iRepertoire HTBI primers were the basis on which TCR beta libraries were built. TCRdb itself ran the multiplex PCR reads through MiXCR, one entry per CDR3 protein. The sample holds around 480,000 distinct CDR3 sequences, about 16% seen once. Described time point: newly diagnosed GD, antithyroid drugs for less than 3 months. There was RNA extracted from PBMCs, and the TCR library was made from it. These data were likewise used in another study, on T cells in Graves' hyperthyroidism and ophthalmopathy.

The input for sequencing was peripheral blood mononuclear cells (PBMCs), taken at new diagnosis, from a patient treated with antithyroid drugs. All receptors derive from a middle-aged woman with Graves disease.

This clonotype has ten or more counts. This chain links TRBV20-1 with TRBJ1-1; the D is unclear. The V and J ends lost 0 bases and 7 bases respectively, with 15 bases between them. This CDR3 is built from 14 residues. Germline V gene sequence: CDR1 DFQATT, CDR2 SNEGSKA (reference sequence). The CDR3 region has the DNA TGCAGTGCTAGAGATCGGAGAGGGCTTCATGAAGCTTTCTTT. Amino acids: CSARDRRGLHEAFF.

There are many counts of this clonotype. The chain combines TRBV30 with TRBJ1-2; D unresolved. This CDR3 has 14 residues. CDR1 and CDR2 from the germline V gene are GTSNPN and SVGIG (reference sequence). Trimming shortened V by 2 bases and J by 2 bases, and 12 bases separated the two germline ends. CDR3 region: CAWSSPPQNYGYTF. The CDR3 DNA reads TGTGCCTGGAGTTCCCCTCCTCAGAACTATGGCTACACCTTC.

This clonotype was counted ten times or more. The chain joins TRBV6-5 to TRBJ2-3; 11 nucleotides line up with TRBD2. The length of the CDR3 is 16 residues. J gave up 6 bases and V 2 bases, and 7 bases lay outside the gene matches. CDR1 is MNHEY, CDR2 SVGAGI, per germline. Here the CDR3 reads CASSYRGLAARDTQYF. CDR3 nucleotide sequence: TGTGCCAGCAGTTACCGGGGACTAGCGGCTCGGGATACGCAGTATTTT.

V and J are TRBV7-9 and TRBJ2-6; the match to TRBD1 covers 9 bases. V shed 5 bases, J shed 2 bases, and the junction held 4 bases outside the gene matches. CDR3 length: 16 amino acids. Germline V gene lookup returns CDR1 SEHNR and CDR2 FQNEAQ (reference sequence). CDR3 protein: CASSPGQGTGANVLTF. CDR3 DNA sequence: TGTGCCAGCAGCCCGGGACAGGGTACTGGGGCCAACGTCCTGACTTTC.

The chain recombines TRBV11-2 with TRBJ2-6; D remains unclear. This CDR3 spans 14 amino acids. Germline loops: CDR1 SGHAT, CDR2 FQNNGV. V lost 5 bases and J lost 4, with 9 bases in between. In nucleotides, the CDR3 is TGTGCCAGCAGCCCTACCATAGGGGCCAACGTCCTGACTTTC. This translates into CASSPTIGANVLTF.

This clonotype occurred many times. This rearrangement joins TRBV12-3 or TRBV12-4 to TRBJ2-7, with D hard to call. There are 14 residues in the CDR3. V lost 3 bases and J 2 bases, leaving 11 bases between the germline ends. The CDR3 spells CASSFRFATYEQYF. The CDR3 DNA follows: TGTGCCAGCAGTTTTCGCTTCGCCACCTACGAGCAGTACTTC.

Concerning this clonotype: A much larger clone sits a single nucleotide away, making a read error possible. This chain joins TRBV7-6 and TRBJ2-1, with TRBD2 as a possible D gene (6 bases). This CDR3 is 18 amino acids long. Trimming cost V 5 bases and J 6 bases, with 26 bases left between them. Looked up from germline, CDR1 is SGHVS and CDR2 is FNYEAQ. The CDR3 coding sequence is TGTGCCAGCAGCCCAGACCGGGACTCCCTGTGTCGTATCAATGAGCAGTTCTTC. Translating it yields CASSPDRDSLCRINEQFF.

This clonotype was recorded at least ten times. CDR3 DNA: TGCGCCAGCAGGCGTAGCGGGGGGCCTTTAGCCAAAAACATTCAGTACTTC. Its translation is CASRRSGGPLAKNIQYF. This chain connects TRBV5-1 to TRBJ2-4, with 10 bases that match TRBD2. The junction had 8 bases not matched to a gene; V was cut back by 5 bases and J by 0 bases. CDR1 and CDR2 from the germline V gene are SGHRS and YFSETQ. This CDR3 has 17 residues.

The chain uses TRBV5-1 and TRBJ2-1; 8 nucleotides agree with TRBD1. Germline lookup yields CDR1 SGHRS and CDR2 YFSETQ. V dropped 2 bases and J dropped 6; count of bases not matched to a gene: 10. The CDR3 has 16 amino acids. The CDR3 nucleotides read TGCGCCAGCAGCTTTAGCTGGGACAGGTGTGTCAATGAGCAGTTCTTC. The encoded protein is CASSFSWDRCVNEQFF.

This clonotype was seen repeatedly, ten times or more. V usage is TRBV12-3 or TRBV12-4 and J usage is TRBJ1-1; D perhaps matches TRBD1 (6 bases). The ends were cut back, 5 bases at V and 11 bases at J, with 21 bases in the middle. This CDR3 has 14 residues. The CDR3 coding sequence is TGTGCCAGCAGTCCCCATGGGGGGCTTGGATTTGCTTTCTTT. Encoded protein: CASSPHGGLGFAFF.